One sample yielded the 4 T cell receptor beta chains listed below, sequenced in a study of T cells in Graves' hyperthyroidism and ophthalmopathy (dated by TCRdb to between 2018 and 2021). Receptors were amplified or captured by multiplex PCR. TCRdb shows the sequencer as Illumina HiSeq 2000. The TCR beta CDR3 regions were amplified from RNA transcripts. A first-round RT-PCR of the TCR CDR3 used the HTBI primer set with the Qiagen OneStep RT-PCR kit. Using fastp at Q25 and MiXCR, TCRdb reprocessed the public reads and kept productive beta chains. When rows share a CDR3 protein, they turn into one entry using the most common DNA and genes. The table for this sample lists around 800,000 distinct CDR3 sequences; 38% of them were counted only once. The top ten constitute 8.9% of the sample. The sequenced sample was blood. The receptors were gathered from a man between 18 and 29 years old with Graves' hyperthyroidism.

The chain joins TRBV2 to TRBJ2-7; D perhaps matches TRBD1 (6 bases). Between the trimmed V and J ends, which lost 6 bases and 3 bases, there was a span of 9 bases. The length of the CDR3 is 12 residues. Germline-derived CDR1 and CDR2 are SNHLY and FYNNEI. In DNA, the CDR3 is TGTGCCAGCAGATGGGACAACTACGAGCAGTACTTC. The encoded protein is CASRWDNYEQYF.

The chain employs TRBV9 and TRBJ2-7; D is perhaps TRBD2 (6 bases). With 2 bases removed from V and 4 bases from J, the gap between germline ends came to 16 bases. The CDR3 sequence is 15 residues long. Germline V lookup: CDR1 SGDLS, CDR2 YYNGEE. The CDR3 sequence: CASSVEGGSGYEQYF. Written as DNA, the CDR3 is TGTGCCAGCAGCGTCGAGGGTGGGAGCGGGTACGAGCAGTACTTC.

This clonotype was seen a handful of times. The genes are TRBV14 and TRBJ1-1, with a tentative D call TRBD1 (5 bases). This CDR3 region has 12 residues. With 2 bases removed from V and 7 bases from J, the gap between germline ends came to 8 bases. Germline V gene lookup returns CDR1 SGHDN and CDR2 FVKESK. The DNA for the CDR3 is TGTGCCAGCAGCCAACTGGGGCTTGAAGCTTTCTTT. Amino acid sequence: CASSQLGLEAFF.

The chain combines TRBV29-1 with TRBJ2-7; tentatively, D is TRBD1 (5 bases). The CDR3 extends over 11 amino acids. V lost 8 bases to trimming and J lost 3 bases, with 11 bases between them. In germline, CDR1 is SQVTM, CDR2 ANQGSEA. The CDR3 DNA is TGCAGCTTGGGGCCGATCTACGAGCAGTACTTC. Its translation: CSLGPIYEQYF.